This TCR beta chain was found in a study of long-term antiretroviral therapy in people with HIV. Looked up from germline, CDR1 is MDHEN and CDR2 is SYDVKM. This CDR3 contains 18 residues. The J segment lost 8 bases and the V segment lost 3 bases, leaving 17 bases of the junction unmatched. People in the study who had HIV all got their treatment in the United States. Survey-level immunoSEQ v3.0 assays were run. Using immunoSEQ multiplex PCR, the repertoire was profiled, and TCRdb retains in-frame clones only, with some absent. Counted here are 25,000 to 35,000 clones, about 90% occurring once; the ten biggest clones make up more than 1%.

The sample in question was unsorted PBMCs, obtained 2 years after starting antiretroviral therapy. The rearrangement joins TRBV28 to TRBJ2-1; TRBD2 matches at 9 bases. This TCR derives from a man aged 45-65 years with HIV. In DNA, the CDR3 is TGTGCCAGCAGTTTGGGCCCAACGGCGGGAGGGCGAGGAGATGAGCAGTTCTTC. It codes for CASSLGPTAGGRGDEQFF. The whole variable domain, filled in from reference TRBV28 and TRBJ2-1, reads DVKVTQSSRYLVKRTGEKVFLECVQDMDHENMFWYRQDPGLGLRLIYFSYDVKMKEKGDIPEGYSVSREKKERFSLILESASTNQTSMYLCASSLGPTAGGRGDEQFFGPGTRLTVL.